This T cell receptor (beta chain) was captured in a study of human T cells and chemical hapten exposure. The study, taken as a whole, reports: Healthy people's immune response may differ from that of the donors, who had alopecia.

Noted time point: patch test 1, 2 weeks after DPC sensitization. Treatment denoted: therapeutic diphenylcyclopropenone sensitization with weekly scalp DPC. The CDR3 totals 14 residues. Germline CDR1 and CDR2: KGHSH and LQKENI. Each CDR3 protein gets one entry after TCRdb re-called the RACE reads with MiXCR. This sample yields about 120,000 distinct CDR3 sequences, of which about 13% are seen a single time; 0.7% to 0.95% belongs to the top ten. Comments on this clonotype: Its antigen is still unknown. A read error may account for a junction end that differs from germline.

The sequenced sample was whole blood, obtained in connection with sensitization to the hapten diphenylcyclopropenone (DPC). The gene calls are TRBV18 and TRBJ1-2; weak D call: TRBD1 (5 bases). This receptor was obtained from a man between 18 and 29 years old with alopecia areata. Some clones in this sample may be carry-over from other donors' samples. The CDR3 sequence: CVSSPMTENYGYTF. CDR3 nucleotide sequence: TGTGTCAGCTCACCGATGACAGAGAACTATGGCTACACCTTC.